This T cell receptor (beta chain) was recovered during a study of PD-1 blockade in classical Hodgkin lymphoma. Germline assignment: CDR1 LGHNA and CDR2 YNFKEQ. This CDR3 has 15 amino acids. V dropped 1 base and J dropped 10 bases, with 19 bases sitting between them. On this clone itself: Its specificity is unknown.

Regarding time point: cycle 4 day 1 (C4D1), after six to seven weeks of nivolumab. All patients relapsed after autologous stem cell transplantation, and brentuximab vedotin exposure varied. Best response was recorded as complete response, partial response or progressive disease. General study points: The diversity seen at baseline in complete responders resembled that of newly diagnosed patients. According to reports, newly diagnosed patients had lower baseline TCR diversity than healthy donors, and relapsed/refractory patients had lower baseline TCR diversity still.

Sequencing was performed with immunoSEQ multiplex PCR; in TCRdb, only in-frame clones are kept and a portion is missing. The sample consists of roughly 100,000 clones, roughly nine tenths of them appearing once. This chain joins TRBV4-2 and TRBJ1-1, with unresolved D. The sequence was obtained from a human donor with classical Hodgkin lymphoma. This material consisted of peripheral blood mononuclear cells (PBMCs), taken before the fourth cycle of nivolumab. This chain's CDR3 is CASSQGRPGEVRAFF. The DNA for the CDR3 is TGTGCCAGCAGCCAAGGTCGGCCCGGGGAGGTGAGAGCTTTCTTT.